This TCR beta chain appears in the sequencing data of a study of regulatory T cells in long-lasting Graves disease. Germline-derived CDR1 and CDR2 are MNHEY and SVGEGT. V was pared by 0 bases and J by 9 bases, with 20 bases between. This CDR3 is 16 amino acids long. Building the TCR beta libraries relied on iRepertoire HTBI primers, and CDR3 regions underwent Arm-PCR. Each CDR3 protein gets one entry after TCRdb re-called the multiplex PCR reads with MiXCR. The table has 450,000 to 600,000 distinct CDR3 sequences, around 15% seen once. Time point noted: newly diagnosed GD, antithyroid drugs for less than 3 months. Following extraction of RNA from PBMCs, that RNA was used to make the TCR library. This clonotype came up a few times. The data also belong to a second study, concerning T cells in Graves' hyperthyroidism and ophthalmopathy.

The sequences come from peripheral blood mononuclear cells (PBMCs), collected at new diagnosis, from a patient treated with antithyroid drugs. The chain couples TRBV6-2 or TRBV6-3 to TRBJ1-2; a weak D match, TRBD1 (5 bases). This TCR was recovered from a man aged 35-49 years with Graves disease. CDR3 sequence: CASSYSSARASMSYTF. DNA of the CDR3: TGTGCCAGCAGTTACTCGAGCGCCAGGGCCTCGATGAGCTACACCTTC.